This T cell receptor (beta chain) was identified in a study of human T cells and chemical hapten exposure. The overall study: Variation in per-sample TCR yields came mainly from small pooled library volume differences. Overall study results and limits: Sensitization with DPC brought no change to TCRs above 1 in 1000 in frequency.

The sample's time point: healthy volunteer bleed at 2 weeks. Someone pulled total RNA out of unfractionated whole blood. There are a few counts of this clonotype. Antigen unknown. It was the library that attached unique molecular identifiers to individual cDNA molecules. In the authors' workflow: The median was around 88,000 TCRs per sample, ranging roughly 23,224 to 690,600. TCRdb called the RACE reads again in MiXCR, with one record for every CDR3 protein. None of the V and J calls come from the authors' own analysis; TCRdb made them. Of 80,000 to 100,000 distinct CDR3 sequences in the sample, approximately 8.2% were seen once. Material: whole blood. The clonotype originates from a female donor in good health. Some clones in this sample may be carry-over from other donors' samples.

The CDR3 loop reads CASSSSGGGEPQHF. Written as DNA, the CDR3 is TGTGCCAGCAGCTCGAGCGGGGGAGGTGAGCCCCAGCATTTT. The chain has TRBV7-9 and TRBJ1-5, with D tentatively TRBD1 (5 bases). Deletions cut 4 bases from V and 8 bases from J, with 15 bases between. The CDR3 has 14 amino acids. The germline V gene has CDR1 SEHNR and CDR2 FQNEAQ (reference sequence).